The 27 T cell receptor beta chains below were found in one sample sequenced in a study of OX40 agonist ivuxolimab in advanced cancers. Sequencing was performed with immunoSEQ multiplex PCR; in TCRdb, only in-frame clones are kept and a portion is missing. The table shows under 65,000 clones, with around 91% occurring only once. The input for sequencing was CD4+ or CD8+ T cells sorted from blood, taken in a trial of the OX40 agonist ivuxolimab. These receptors all stem from an adult with an advanced solid tumor such as melanoma, head and neck, liver or kidney cancer.

V is TRBV7-9 and J is TRBJ2-5; D gene ambiguous. This CDR3 has 11 amino acids. From germline, CDR1 is SEHNR and CDR2 FQNEAQ (reference sequence). Trimming left V 4 bases short and J 2 bases short, with 2 bases between. In DNA form, the CDR3 reads TGTGCCAGCAGCTCTCAAGAGACCCAGTACTTC. Residues: CASSSQETQYF.

This chain links TRBV6-5 with TRBJ1-4, with D possibly TRBD1 on 5 matching bases. V lost 0 bases, J lost 7 bases, and 6 bases lay in between. CDR1 and CDR2 from the germline V gene are MNHEY and SVGAGI. This CDR3 spans 13 amino acids. For the CDR3, the DNA is TGTGCCAGCAGTTACTCGGGGGGTGAAAAACTGTTTTTT. Translated, it gives CASSYSGGEKLFF.

The chain combines TRBV4-3 with TRBJ2-3; D is possibly TRBD2 (6 bases). CDR1 is LGHNA, CDR2 YSLEER, per germline. The CDR3 is made up of 16 amino acids. Trimming left V 0 bases short and J 5 bases short, with 15 bases between. Here the CDR3 reads CASSQDFRGFKDTQYF. The DNA for the CDR3 is TGCGCCAGCAGCCAAGATTTCCGGGGGTTTAAAGATACGCAGTATTTT.

V gene TRBV7-8 combines with J gene TRBJ2-5; 12 bases align to TRBD2. Germline V CDR1 and CDR2: SGHVS, FQNEAQ. The J segment lost 1 base and the V segment lost 5 bases, leaving 5 bases of the junction unmatched. CDR3 length: 16 amino acids. CDR3 bases: TGTGCCAGCAGCCTAAGGACTAGCGGGATCCAAGAGACCCAGTACTTC. Protein product: CASSLRTSGIQETQYF.

The chain recombines TRBV27 with TRBJ1-5; D gene uncertain. CDR1 MNHEY and CDR2 SMNVEV come from the germline V gene (reference sequence). V was trimmed by 2 bases and J by 8 bases, leaving 22 bases between them. The CDR3 runs 17 residues. The CDR3 DNA reads TGTGCCAGCAGTTTAATACCCCCCCGTTCAACGTTTGAGCCCCAGCATTTT. Translating gives CASSLIPPRSTFEPQHF.

The chain is built from TRBV20-1 and TRBJ1-1; a weak D match, TRBD1 (5 bases). The V end lost 6 bases, the J end lost 6 bases, and 11 bases lay between the germline ends. In germline, CDR1 is DFQATT, CDR2 SNEGSKA (reference sequence). The CDR3 runs 11 residues. The CDR3 is CSASRQSEAFF. In DNA form, the CDR3 reads TGCAGTGCAAGTAGACAGTCTGAAGCTTTCTTT.

The rearrangement links TRBV2 to TRBJ1-4; D is perhaps TRBD1 (5 bases). This CDR3 is built from 13 residues. Trimming took 7 bases from V and 5 from J, leaving 11 bases between them. CDR1 SNHLY and CDR2 FYNNEI come from the germline V gene. The CDR3 nucleotides read TGTGCCAGCATCGGGACGGCGAATGAAAAACTGTTTTTT. It yields the protein CASIGTANEKLFF.

This chain links TRBV7-8 with TRBJ2-1; D may be TRBD2 (6 bases). The V gene lost 4 bases and the J gene lost 0 bases, with 16 bases spanning the gap. Germline assignment: CDR1 SGHVS and CDR2 FQNEAQ. The CDR3 is 17 residues long. This CDR3 is CASSSSTSLTSYNEQFF. CDR3 in DNA: TGTGCCAGCAGCTCTTCGACTAGTCTAACCTCCTACAATGAGCAGTTCTTC.

This chain uses TRBV2 with TRBJ2-1, with D perhaps matching TRBD1 (6 bases). Trimming took 0 bases from V and 6 from J, leaving 12 bases between them. This CDR3 is built from 15 residues. Germline values: CDR1 SNHLY, CDR2 FYNNEI. The CDR3 sequence: CASSEARTGFNEQFF. The CDR3 nucleotides read TGTGCCAGCAGTGAAGCGCGAACAGGGTTCAATGAGCAGTTCTTC. Based on the CDR3 plus reference TRBV2 and TRBJ2-1, the full variable domain is EPEVTQTPSHQVTQMGQEVILRCVPISNHLYFYWYRQILGQKVEFLVSFYNNEISEKSEIFDDQFSVERPDGSNFTLKIRSTKLEDSAMYFCASSEARTGFNEQFFGPGTRLTVL.

The V gene is TRBV6-1, the J gene TRBJ2-3; 12 bases match TRBD2. Looked up from germline, CDR1 is MNHNS and CDR2 is SASEGT. This CDR3 is 16 amino acids long. V dropped 2 bases and J dropped 3; count of bases not matched to a gene: 3. The CDR3 DNA follows: TGTGCCAGCAGTGAAACGACTAGCGGGGGAACAGATACGCAGTATTTT. It codes for CASSETTSGGTDTQYF.

A remark on this clone: This sample includes further DNA sequences coding for the same CDR3. The chain carries TRBV29-1 and TRBJ2-3; TRBD2 matches 7 bases. V gave up 4 bases and J gave up 1 base; unmatched junction bases: 2. The CDR3 length is 13 residues. Germline loops: CDR1 SQVTM, CDR2 ANQGSEA. The CDR3 sequence is CSVGGRGTDTQYF. The CDR3 nucleotides read TGCAGCGTTGGGGGGAGGGGCACAGATACGCAGTATTTT.

V and J are TRBV10-1 and TRBJ2-1; D remains ambiguous. The germline CDR1 and CDR2 sequences are WNHNN and SYGVQD (reference sequence). Between the trimmed V and J ends, which lost 2 bases and 0 bases, there was a span of 5 bases. CDR3 length equals 14 residues. In DNA, the CDR3 is TGCGCCAGCAGTGAGGCAAGCTCCTACAATGAGCAGTTCTTC. This encodes CASSEASSYNEQFF.

The rearrangement uses TRBV27 and TRBJ2-3; 9 nucleotides match TRBD2. With 4 bases clipped from V and 5 bases from J, the junction kept 7 bases outside the gene matches. The CDR3 length is 15 residues. Germline CDR1 reads MNHEY; CDR2 reads SMNVEV (reference sequence). The CDR3 reads CASSSGGGAGDTQYF. The DNA for the CDR3 is TGTGCCAGCAGTTCAGGCGGGGGGGCTGGAGATACGCAGTATTTT.

This chain links TRBV6-5 with TRBJ2-7, with 9 bases fitting TRBD2. Losses at the gene ends were 2 bases for V and 5 bases for J; bases not matched to a gene: 4. Per germline, CDR1 MNHEY and CDR2 SVGAGI. The CDR3 is made up of 14 amino acids. CDR3 nucleotide sequence: TGTGCCAGCAGTTACCTTCTAGCGGGGAACGAGCAGTACTTC. Translating it yields CASSYLLAGNEQYF.

CDR3 region: CASNQGGTTNYGYTF. In nucleotides, the CDR3 is TGTGCCAGCAATCAGGGGGGCACAACTAACTATGGCTACACCTTC. The V and J genes are TRBV2 and TRBJ1-2; TRBD1 matches 7 bases. J lost 0 bases, V lost 7 bases, and 8 bases had no gene match. The germline CDR1 and CDR2 sequences are SNHLY and FYNNEI. The CDR3 is 15 amino acids.

This rearrangement joins TRBV2 to TRBJ2-3; D uncertain. The ends were cut back, 9 bases at V and 0 bases at J, with 10 bases in the middle. This CDR3 region has 13 residues. Germline V gene lookup returns CDR1 SNHLY and CDR2 FYNNEI. DNA for the CDR3: TGTGCCAGTGGCCCCCTCAGCACAGATACGCAGTATTTT. It translates to CASGPLSTDTQYF.

The rearrangement uses TRBV19 and TRBJ2-7; D may be TRBD1 or TRBD2 (7 bases each). There are 12 residues in the CDR3. V was clipped by 7 bases and J by 7 bases, with 14 bases between them. Germline CDR1 and CDR2: LNHDA and SQIVND (reference sequence). Written as DNA, the CDR3 is TGTGCCAGTAACGCAGGGGGGGATGAGCAGTACTTC. It encodes CASNAGGDEQYF.

V usage is TRBV2 and J usage is TRBJ2-7, with a tentative D call TRBD1 (7 bases). Germline CDR1 reads SNHLY; CDR2 reads FYNNEI. The CDR3 totals 14 residues. Trimming removed 6 bases at V and 3 bases at J, with 15 bases between. CDR3 coding DNA: TGTGCCAGCAGGCTCGCGGGACAGAGCTACGAGCAGTACTTC. It translates to CASRLAGQSYEQYF.

The chain employs TRBV29-1 and TRBJ2-1, with D possibly matching TRBD2 (7 bases). V lost 0 bases and J lost 13, with 16 bases in between. CDR1 and CDR2 (germline): SQVTM, ANQGSEA. The CDR3 runs to 13 residues. The CDR3 reads CSVEDLRGAGQFF. The CDR3 DNA follows: TGCAGCGTTGAAGATCTTCGGGGGGCCGGCCAGTTCTTC.

The chain joins TRBV18 to TRBJ2-3; 7 bases match TRBD1. This CDR3 comprises 16 residues. J gave up 5 bases and V 4 bases, and 12 bases lay outside the gene matches. Germline CDR1 reads KGHSH; CDR2 reads LQKENI. CDR3: CASSLAIQTGVDTQYF. As DNA, the CDR3 is TGTGCCAGCTCACTTGCGATTCAAACAGGGGTAGATACGCAGTATTTT.

This clone came up once. The chain links TRBV4-1 to TRBJ2-1; TRBD2 matches at 9 bases. The ends lost 0 bases at V and 0 bases at J; junction bases unmatched: 9. The CDR3 totals 19 residues. The germline CDR1 and CDR2 sequences are MGHRA and YSYEKL. The CDR3 sequence: CASSQEGIGSGSSYNEQFF. In DNA form, the CDR3 reads TGCGCCAGCAGCCAAGAGGGAATAGGTAGCGGGAGCTCCTACAATGAGCAGTTCTTC.

This chain uses TRBV6-6 with TRBJ2-7; D remains ambiguous. Germline loops: CDR1 MNHNY, CDR2 SVGAGI (reference sequence). The CDR3 contains 14 residues. With 0 bases removed from V and 1 base from J, the gap between germline ends came to 7 bases. CDR3 in DNA: TGTGCCAGCAGTTACTCTGCTGAATCCTACGAGCAGTACTTC. Residues: CASSYSAESYEQYF.

This clone was counted only a few times. V and J are TRBV5-6 and TRBJ1-4; no definite D call. The V gene's germline CDR1 is SGHDT and CDR2 YYEEEE. Trimming cost V 4 bases and J 10 bases, with 8 bases left between them. The CDR3 loop spans 11 amino acids. The CDR3 region is CASSLRGKLFF. As DNA, the CDR3 is TGTGCCAGCAGCCTTCGGGGAAAACTGTTTTTT.

This clone came up once. V usage is TRBV7-9 and J usage is TRBJ2-7; tentatively, D is TRBD2 (5 bases). Trimming shortened V by 1 base and J by 3 bases, and 10 bases separated the two germline ends. The CDR3 totals 14 residues. Germline V gene lookup returns CDR1 SEHNR and CDR2 FQNEAQ (reference sequence). The CDR3 sequence is CASSLGSGGYEQYF. The CDR3 nucleotides read TGTGCCAGCAGCTTAGGGTCAGGAGGCTACGAGCAGTACTTC.

This chain links TRBV6-1 with TRBJ2-1; 11 bases map to TRBD2. This CDR3 spans 15 amino acids. The V and J ends lost 5 bases and 12 bases, in that order; junction bases with no gene match: 12. Germline V gene lookup returns CDR1 MNHNS and CDR2 SASEGT. CDR3 coding DNA: TGTGCCAGCAGTCCGCTAGCGGGAGGACCCGATTCGCAGTTCTTC. Amino acids: CASSPLAGGPDSQFF.

This clone is a singleton in its sample. The chain links TRBV5-1 to TRBJ2-7, with D perhaps matching TRBD1 or TRBD2 (5 bases each). The CDR3 has 14 amino acids. CDR1 is SGHRS, CDR2 YFSETQ, per germline. Trimming shortened V by 4 bases and J by 0 bases, and 11 bases separated the two germline ends. CDR3 nucleotides: TGCGCCAGCAGCCTCCGGGACGACTCCTACGAGCAGTACTTC. Residues: CASSLRDDSYEQYF.

The chain is built from TRBV5-6 and TRBJ1-2; D may be TRBD1 (5 bases). Germline lookup yields CDR1 SGHDT and CDR2 YYEEEE. There are 14 residues in the CDR3. Deletions cut 1 base from V and 8 bases from J, with 15 bases between. The chain's CDR3 is CASSLSAGRTGYTF. The CDR3 nucleotides are TGTGCCAGCAGCTTGTCTGCAGGGAGGACGGGCTACACCTTC.